The 28 T cell receptor beta chains in this list originate from one sample, sequenced in a study of CD8+ T cells in alopecia areata. Extraction and reverse transcription of RNA yielded cDNA as the sequencing template. Using immunoSEQ multiplex PCR, the repertoire was profiled, and TCRdb retains in-frame clones only, with some absent. The sample includes fewer than 150,000 clones, roughly 63% of them seen just once. Treatment given: oral pan-JAK inhibitor, 5-10 mg twice daily. The specimen was CD8+ T cells sorted from blood, collected at week 4, from a patient treated with tofacitinib. These TCRs come from a human donor with alopecia areata.

This clone occurred a few times. V and J are TRBV7-9 and TRBJ1-2, with 7 bases aligning to TRBD1. This CDR3 region has 14 residues. V was pared by 5 bases and J by 7 bases, with 10 bases of the junction left unmatched. CDR1 SEHNR and CDR2 FQNEAQ come from the germline V gene (reference sequence). CDR3 region: CASSLLDREIGYTF. Written as DNA, the CDR3 is TGTGCCAGCAGCCTTCTCGACAGGGAGATTGGCTACACCTTC.

For this clone: The junction does not match germline at one end; this may be a read error. This sample also contains other DNA sequences that code for the same CDR3. The chain has TRBV7-9 and TRBJ2-1, with a possible D match to TRBD2 (7 bases). From germline, CDR1 is SEHNR and CDR2 FQNEAQ (reference sequence). CDR3 length: 17 amino acids. The CDR3, as DNA: TGCGCCAGCAGCTTAGCGGGTAGTCCGGGGCAGGGGAATGAGCAGTTCTTC. Its protein product is CASSLAGSPGQGNEQFF.

This clone was counted once. The V call is TRBV5-4, the J call TRBJ2-1, with D perhaps matching TRBD1 or TRBD2 (5 bases each). CDR1 and CDR2 from the germline V gene are SGHNT and YYREEE (reference sequence). Trimming stripped 1 base from V and 8 bases from J, with 13 bases between. This CDR3 contains 14 residues. This CDR3 reads CASSLRGISDEQFF. For the CDR3, the DNA is TGTGCCAGCAGCTTGAGGGGAATTAGCGATGAGCAGTTCTTC.

This clone was observed a few times. This sample also contains other DNA sequences that code for the same CDR3. The CDR3: CAWSVSTGDTEAFF. CDR3 in DNA: TGTGCCTGGAGTGTATCCACAGGGGACACTGAAGCTTTCTTT. This chain uses TRBV30 with TRBJ1-1; 7 positions agree with TRBD1. Germline values: CDR1 GTSNPN, CDR2 SVGIG (reference sequence). The CDR3 has 14 amino acids. With V trimmed by 0 bases and J by 3 bases, 4 bases remained unmatched.

The table lists this clone with a few counts. This sequence joins TRBV6-6 and TRBJ2-7, with a possible D match to TRBD1 (6 bases). The CDR3 runs to 14 residues. Trimming shortened V by 4 bases and J by 3 bases, and 13 bases separated the two germline ends. Germline lookup yields CDR1 MNHNY and CDR2 SVGAGI (reference sequence). In DNA form, the CDR3 reads TGTGCCAGCAGTTCACCGGACAGCATCTACGAGCAGTACTTC. Its translation is CASSSPDSIYEQYF.

The rearrangement links TRBV30 to TRBJ1-5; D is undetermined. The germline V gene has CDR1 GTSNPN and CDR2 SVGIG (reference sequence). The CDR3 loop spans 13 amino acids. V lost 2 bases to trimming and J lost 4 bases, with 9 bases between them. CDR3 in amino acids: CAWSFGENQPQHF. The CDR3 DNA sequence: TGTGCCTGGAGTTTTGGGGAGAATCAGCCCCAGCATTTT.

The chain employs TRBV4-1 and TRBJ2-5, with TRBD2 as a possible D gene (7 bases). From germline, CDR1 is MGHRA and CDR2 YSYEKL. The V gene lost 2 bases and the J gene lost 4 bases, with 17 bases spanning the gap. The CDR3 extends over 16 amino acids. The CDR3 DNA is TGCGCCAGCAGCCAAATTTTGCGGGGGCTTGGAGAGACCCAGTACTTC. The encoded protein is CASSQILRGLGETQYF.

The V gene is TRBV11-2, the J gene TRBJ2-4; D is unclear. This CDR3 is 14 amino acids long. The germline V and J ends were trimmed by 1 base and 1 base, with 5 bases remaining between them. Germline lookup yields CDR1 SGHAT and CDR2 FQNNGV. The CDR3 is CASSLGMAKNIQYF. In DNA form, the CDR3 reads TGTGCCAGCAGCTTAGGAATGGCCAAAAACATTCAGTACTTC.

The chain combines TRBV11-2 with TRBJ2-7; no reliable D call. The germline gives CDR1 SGHAT, CDR2 FQNNGV. This CDR3 has 15 residues. Trimming left V 1 base short and J 0 bases short, with 10 bases between. The CDR3 loop is CASSLAADSSYEQYF. Written as DNA, the CDR3 is TGTGCCAGCAGCTTAGCGGCGGATAGCTCCTACGAGCAGTACTTC.

The chain has TRBV29-1 and TRBJ2-5; D ambiguous. V was trimmed by 7 bases and J by 0 bases, leaving 12 bases between them. The CDR3 runs to 13 residues. CDR1 is SQVTM and CDR2 is ANQGSEA in the germline V gene. The CDR3 DNA is TGCAGCGGAATGACGGTGTACCAAGAGACCCAGTACTTC. Translation gives CSGMTVYQETQYF.

As DNA, the CDR3 is TGTGCCAGCAGTCCCCGGGTGAGCAGTGAGCAGTTCTTC. It encodes CASSPRVSSEQFF. V is TRBV28 and J is TRBJ2-1, with unresolved D. CDR1 is MDHEN, CDR2 SYDVKM, per germline. With 5 bases removed from V and 9 bases from J, the gap between germline ends came to 14 bases. CDR3 length equals 13 residues.

Here the CDR3 reads CAWIGAEAFF. CDR3 nucleotide sequence: TGTGCCTGGATTGGGGCTGAAGCTTTCTTT. The chain uses TRBV30 and TRBJ1-1; D call uncertain. Germline V gene lookup returns CDR1 GTSNPN and CDR2 SVGIG (reference sequence). The CDR3 has 10 amino acids. With 4 bases removed from V and 6 bases from J, the gap between germline ends came to 6 bases.

The chain carries TRBV29-1 and TRBJ1-2, with TRBD1 matching over 7 bases. Germline V lookup: CDR1 SQVTM, CDR2 ANQGSEA. The CDR3 consists of 12 residues. Trimming cost V 6 bases and J 7 bases; bases outside gene matches: 8. The chain's CDR3 is CSVPTGDGGYTF. CDR3 nucleotide sequence: TGCAGCGTGCCTACAGGGGATGGTGGCTACACCTTC.

The J gene is TRBJ1-5, the V gene TRBV30; possible D gene TRBD1, 5 bases. Per germline, CDR1 GTSNPN and CDR2 SVGIG (reference sequence). V shed 5 bases and J shed 4 bases, with 12 bases lying between them. This CDR3 comprises 13 residues. The CDR3 DNA is TGTGCCTGGGAGTCGGGGGGTAATCAGCCCCAGCATTTT. Translated: CAWESGGNQPQHF.

The CDR3 here is CSVEQDLSGNIQYF. In DNA, the CDR3 is TGCAGCGTTGAACAAGACCTATCGGGAAACATTCAGTACTTC. The chain employs TRBV29-1 and TRBJ2-4; no reliable D call. Trimming pared 2 bases from V and 6 bases from J, leaving 14 bases between. From germline, CDR1 is SQVTM and CDR2 ANQGSEA. There are 14 residues in the CDR3.

The chain recombines TRBV30 with TRBJ1-5; D remains unclear. V shed 0 bases and J shed 0 bases, with 9 bases lying between them. The CDR3 has 15 amino acids. Germline loops: CDR1 GTSNPN, CDR2 SVGIG (reference sequence). The CDR3 loop reads CAWSVWADSNQPQHF. In DNA form, the CDR3 reads TGTGCCTGGAGTGTTTGGGCAGATAGCAATCAGCCCCAGCATTTT.

CDR3 loop: CASSTVGFNEQFF. CDR3 nucleotide sequence: TGTGCCAGCAGCACCGTTGGATTTAATGAGCAGTTCTTC. The V and J genes are TRBV7-9 and TRBJ2-1; D ambiguous. Germline-derived CDR1 and CDR2 are SEHNR and FQNEAQ (reference sequence). The CDR3 has 13 residues. V was cut by 5 bases and J by 7 bases, with 12 bases left in between.

The chain couples TRBV28 to TRBJ2-7; possibly TRBD1 for D (6 bases). This CDR3 is built from 14 residues. Trimming left V 6 bases short and J 0 bases short, with 12 bases between. CDR1 and CDR2 from the germline V gene are MDHEN and SYDVKM. CDR3 nucleotides: TGTGCCAGCAGGGATCCGGACAGCTCCTACGAGCAGTACTTC. As protein: CASRDPDSSYEQYF.

The chain is built from TRBV5-1 and TRBJ2-1; D not resolved. The germline V and J ends were trimmed by 5 bases and 5 bases, with 5 bases remaining between them. Germline loops: CDR1 SGHRS, CDR2 YFSETQ. This CDR3 contains 11 residues. The chain's CDR3 is CASSDHNEQFF. The CDR3 bases are TGCGCCAGCAGTGATCACAATGAGCAGTTCTTC.

The V gene is TRBV2, the J gene TRBJ1-1; D is uncertain. This CDR3 spans 11 amino acids. Trimming took off 1 base at V and 7 bases at J, with 4 bases between the two ends. Germline-derived CDR1 and CDR2 are SNHLY and FYNNEI. CDR3 DNA: TGTGCCAGCAGTGAAGAGGGTGAAGCTTTCTTT. This codes for CASSEEGEAFF.

This clone was seen a handful of times. The chain couples TRBV29-1 to TRBJ2-7, with TRBD1 matching over 9 bases. Unmatched junction bases numbered 4, after V lost 5 bases and J lost 2 bases. CDR3 size: 13 residues. From germline, CDR1 is SQVTM and CDR2 ANQGSEA. In DNA, the CDR3 is TGCAGCGTTACAGGGGGCGACACCTACGAGCAGTACTTC. Protein: CSVTGGDTYEQYF.

This clone was picked up a small number of times. V and J are TRBV29-1 and TRBJ1-3; D gene uncertain. Trimming took 6 bases from V and 0 from J, leaving 9 bases between them. The CDR3 is 13 amino acids. Germline values: CDR1 SQVTM, CDR2 ANQGSEA. Here the CDR3 DNA reads TGCAGCGTGGTCCGAGACTCTGGAAACACCATATATTTT. Its translation: CSVVRDSGNTIYF.

The rearrangement uses TRBV7-9 and TRBJ1-5; D is undetermined. Looked up from germline, CDR1 is SEHNR and CDR2 is FQNEAQ (reference sequence). The CDR3 runs to 14 residues. Trimming took off 1 base at V and 4 bases at J, with 8 bases between the two ends. The CDR3, as DNA: TGTGCCAGCAGCTTAGTCGGGAGTAATCAGCCCCAGCATTTT. It translates to CASSLVGSNQPQHF.

The chain combines TRBV30 with TRBJ2-2, with D possibly TRBD2 on 5 matching bases. This CDR3 has 17 residues. The V gene lost 0 bases and the J gene lost 6 bases, with 20 bases spanning the gap. From germline, CDR1 is GTSNPN and CDR2 SVGIG (reference sequence). This chain's CDR3 is CAWSVQVGLGESGELFF. The CDR3 DNA sequence: TGTGCCTGGAGTGTACAAGTAGGGTTGGGAGAATCCGGGGAGCTGTTTTTT.

V is TRBV29-1 and J is TRBJ1-3; unclear D gene. Germline CDR1 and CDR2: SQVTM and ANQGSEA. This CDR3 comprises 14 residues. V was trimmed by 2 bases and J by 4 bases, leaving 12 bases between them. The CDR3 sequence: CSVEMSFEGNTIYF. In DNA form, the CDR3 reads TGCAGCGTTGAAATGTCCTTCGAGGGAAACACCATATATTTT.

The V and J genes are TRBV7-3 and TRBJ2-1; D gene uncertain. This CDR3 has 13 amino acids. From germline, CDR1 is SGHTA and CDR2 FQGTGA. The V end was cut by 5 bases, the J end by 4 bases, with 9 bases between. DNA for the CDR3: TGTGCCAGCAGCCCCGAGGAATACAATGAGCAGTTCTTC. Amino acid sequence: CASSPEEYNEQFF.

This chain connects TRBV27 to TRBJ2-1; maybe TRBD1 (7 bases). The CDR3 is made up of 15 amino acids. The germline gives CDR1 MNHEY, CDR2 SMNVEV (reference sequence). The V end lost 7 bases, the J end lost 4 bases, and 17 bases lay between the germline ends. The chain's CDR3 is CASTSARGVYNEQFF. DNA of the CDR3: TGTGCCAGCACCTCAGCCAGGGGGGTTTACAATGAGCAGTTCTTC.

The rearrangement joins TRBV9 to TRBJ2-1; D is unclear. This CDR3 region has 15 residues. Germline CDR1 is SGDLS and CDR2 is YYNGEE. The ends were cut back, 2 bases at V and 5 bases at J, with 14 bases in the middle. DNA of the CDR3: TGTGCCAGCAGCGTCTGGGGTTGGGATAACAATGAGCAGTTCTTC. It is translated as CASSVWGWDNNEQFF.